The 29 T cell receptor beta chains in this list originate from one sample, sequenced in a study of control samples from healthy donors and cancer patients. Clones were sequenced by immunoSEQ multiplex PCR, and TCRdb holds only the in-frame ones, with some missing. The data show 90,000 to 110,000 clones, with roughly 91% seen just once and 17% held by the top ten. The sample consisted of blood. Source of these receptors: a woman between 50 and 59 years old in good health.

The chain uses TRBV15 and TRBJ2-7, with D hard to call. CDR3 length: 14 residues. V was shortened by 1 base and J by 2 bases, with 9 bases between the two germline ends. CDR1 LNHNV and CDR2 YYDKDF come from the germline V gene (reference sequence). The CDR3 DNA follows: TGTGCCACCAGCAGAGTAGCCACTGCCTACGAGCAGTACGTC. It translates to CATSRVATAYEQYV.

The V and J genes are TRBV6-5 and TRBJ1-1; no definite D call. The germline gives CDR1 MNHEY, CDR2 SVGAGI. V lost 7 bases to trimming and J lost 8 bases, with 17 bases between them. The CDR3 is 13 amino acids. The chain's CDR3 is CASTVIIQREAFF. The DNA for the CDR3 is TGTGCCAGCACCGTAATTATACAGCGCGAAGCTTTCTTT.

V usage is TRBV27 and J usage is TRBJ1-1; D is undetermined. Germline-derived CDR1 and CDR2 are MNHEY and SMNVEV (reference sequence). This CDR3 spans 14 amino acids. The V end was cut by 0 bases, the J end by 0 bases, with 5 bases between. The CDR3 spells CASSLSGLNTEAFF. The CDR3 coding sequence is TGTGCCAGCAGTTTATCAGGGTTGAACACTGAAGCTTTCTTT.

The DNA of the CDR3 is TGTGCCAGCGGCGTTATTACTGAAGCTTTCTTT. It specifies CASGVITEAFF. This chain uses TRBV11-1 with TRBJ1-1; no firm D call. The CDR3 has 11 residues. V was clipped by 8 bases and J by 5 bases, with 9 bases between them. Germline CDR1 reads SGHAT; CDR2 reads FQDESV (reference sequence).

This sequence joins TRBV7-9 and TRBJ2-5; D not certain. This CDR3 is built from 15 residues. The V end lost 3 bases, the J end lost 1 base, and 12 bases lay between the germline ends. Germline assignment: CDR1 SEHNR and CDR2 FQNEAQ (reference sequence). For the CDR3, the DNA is TGTGCCAGCAGCTTCCAGGTCCGGTTCCAAGAGACCCAGTACTTC. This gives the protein CASSFQVRFQETQYF.

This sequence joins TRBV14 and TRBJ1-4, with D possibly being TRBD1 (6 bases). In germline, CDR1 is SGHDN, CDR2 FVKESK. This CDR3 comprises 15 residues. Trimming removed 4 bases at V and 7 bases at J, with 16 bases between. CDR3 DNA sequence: TGTGCCAGCAGCCCTGGAGTGGGGGGCTTTGAAAAACTGTTTTTT. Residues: CASSPGVGGFEKLFF.

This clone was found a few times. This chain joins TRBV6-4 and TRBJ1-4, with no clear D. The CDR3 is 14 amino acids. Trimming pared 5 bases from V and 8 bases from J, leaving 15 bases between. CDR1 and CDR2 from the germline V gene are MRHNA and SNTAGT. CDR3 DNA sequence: TGTGCCAGCAGTACGGAGAGGGAATTAGAAAAACTGTTTTTT. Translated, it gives CASSTERELEKLFF.

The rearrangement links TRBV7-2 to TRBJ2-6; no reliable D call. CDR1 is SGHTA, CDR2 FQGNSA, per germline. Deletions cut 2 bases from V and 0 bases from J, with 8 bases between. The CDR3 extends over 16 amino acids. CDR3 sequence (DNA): TGTGCCAGCAGCTTACGGGTAATCTCTGGGGCCAACGTCCTGACTTTC. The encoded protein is CASSLRVISGANVLTF.

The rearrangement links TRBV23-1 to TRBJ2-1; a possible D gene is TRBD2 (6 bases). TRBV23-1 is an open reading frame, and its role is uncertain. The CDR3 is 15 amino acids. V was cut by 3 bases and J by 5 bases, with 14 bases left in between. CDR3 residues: CASSQLRGSNNEQFF. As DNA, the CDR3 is TGCGCCAGCAGTCAGCTTCGGGGGTCCAACAATGAGCAGTTCTTC.

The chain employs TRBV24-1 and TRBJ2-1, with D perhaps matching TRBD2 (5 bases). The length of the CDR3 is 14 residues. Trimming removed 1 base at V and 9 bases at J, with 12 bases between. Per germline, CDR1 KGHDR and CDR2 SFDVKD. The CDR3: CATSDFSTAGEQFF. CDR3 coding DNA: TGTGCCACCAGTGATTTTAGCACCGCGGGTGAGCAGTTCTTC.

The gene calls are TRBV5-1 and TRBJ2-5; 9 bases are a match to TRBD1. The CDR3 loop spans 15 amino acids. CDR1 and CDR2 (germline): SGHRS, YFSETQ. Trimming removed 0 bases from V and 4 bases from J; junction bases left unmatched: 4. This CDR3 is CASSLGGTGRETQYF. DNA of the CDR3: TGCGCCAGCAGCTTGGGAGGGACAGGGCGAGAGACCCAGTACTTC.

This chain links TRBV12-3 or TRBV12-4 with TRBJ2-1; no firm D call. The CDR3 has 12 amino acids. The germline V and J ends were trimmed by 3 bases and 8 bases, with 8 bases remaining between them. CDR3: CASSFFIDEQFF. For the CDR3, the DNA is TGTGCCAGCAGTTTCTTTATCGATGAGCAGTTCTTC.

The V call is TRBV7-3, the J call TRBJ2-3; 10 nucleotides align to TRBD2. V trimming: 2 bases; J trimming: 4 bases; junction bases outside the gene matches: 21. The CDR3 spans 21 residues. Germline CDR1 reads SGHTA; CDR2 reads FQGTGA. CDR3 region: CASSLGLAGAHVQTAPDTQYF. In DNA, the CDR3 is TGTGCCAGCAGCTTAGGGCTAGCGGGAGCGCATGTACAAACCGCTCCAGATACGCAGTATTTT.

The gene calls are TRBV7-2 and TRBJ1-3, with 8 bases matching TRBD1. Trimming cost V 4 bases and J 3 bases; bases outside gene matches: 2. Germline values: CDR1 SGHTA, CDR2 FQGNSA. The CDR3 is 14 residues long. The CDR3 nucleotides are TGTGCCAGCAGCTCAGGGGGCGGTGGAAACACCATATATTTT. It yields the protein CASSSGGGGNTIYF.

The CDR3 is CASSQTGGNTGELFF. In DNA form, the CDR3 reads TGTGCCAGCAGCCAGACAGGGGGGAACACCGGGGAGCTGTTTTTT. The chain joins TRBV7-3 to TRBJ2-2, with TRBD1 matching over 9 bases. Germline CDR1 and CDR2: SGHTA and FQGTGA. The CDR3 is 15 amino acids. Losses at the gene ends were 5 bases for V and 1 base for J; bases not matched to a gene: 2.

CDR3: CASSFSLTTEGLMNTEAFF. For the CDR3, the DNA is TGTGCCAGCAGCTTCTCCTTAACGACGGAGGGCCTCATGAACACTGAAGCTTTCTTT. This chain uses TRBV13 with TRBJ1-1; D ambiguous. Germline CDR1 PRHDT, CDR2 FYEKMQ (reference sequence). This CDR3 region has 19 residues. Trimming shortened V by 3 bases and J by 0 bases, and 23 bases separated the two germline ends.

In DNA form, the CDR3 reads TGTGCCAGCAGGCGGACAGGCCAAGAGACCCAGTACTTC. Encoded protein: CASRRTGQETQYF. V is TRBV6-5 and J is TRBJ2-5, with 7 bases lining up with TRBD1. Trimming at V came to 6 bases and at J to 1 base, leaving 2 bases not matched to a gene. The CDR3 has 13 amino acids. CDR1 and CDR2 (germline): MNHEY, SVGAGI.

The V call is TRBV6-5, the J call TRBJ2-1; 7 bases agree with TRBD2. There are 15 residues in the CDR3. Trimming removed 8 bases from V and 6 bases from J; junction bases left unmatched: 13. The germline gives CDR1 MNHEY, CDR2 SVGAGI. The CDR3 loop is CASYRRASGFNEQFF. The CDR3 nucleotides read TGTGCCAGCTACAGGAGGGCTAGCGGATTCAATGAGCAGTTCTTC.

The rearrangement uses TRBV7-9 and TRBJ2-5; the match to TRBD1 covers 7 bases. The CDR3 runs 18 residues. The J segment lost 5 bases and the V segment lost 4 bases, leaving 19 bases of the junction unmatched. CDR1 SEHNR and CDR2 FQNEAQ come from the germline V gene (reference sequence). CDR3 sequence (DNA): TGTGCCAGCAGCTCCACTACAGGGGTACTGTTGGGTTCGGAGACCCAGTACTTC. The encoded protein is CASSSTTGVLLGSETQYF.

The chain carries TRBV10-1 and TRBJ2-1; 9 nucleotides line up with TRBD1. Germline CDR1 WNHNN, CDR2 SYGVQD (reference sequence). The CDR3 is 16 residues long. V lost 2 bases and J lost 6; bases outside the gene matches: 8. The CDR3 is CASSETGTGLSNEQFF. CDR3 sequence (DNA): TGCGCCAGCAGTGAGACGGGGACAGGGTTAAGCAATGAGCAGTTCTTC.

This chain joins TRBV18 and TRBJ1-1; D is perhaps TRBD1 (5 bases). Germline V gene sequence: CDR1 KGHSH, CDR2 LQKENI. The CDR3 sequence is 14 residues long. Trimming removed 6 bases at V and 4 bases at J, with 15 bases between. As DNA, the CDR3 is TGTGCCAGCTCCAGGGCCATGGAGCCCACTGAAGCTTTCTTT. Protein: CASSRAMEPTEAFF.

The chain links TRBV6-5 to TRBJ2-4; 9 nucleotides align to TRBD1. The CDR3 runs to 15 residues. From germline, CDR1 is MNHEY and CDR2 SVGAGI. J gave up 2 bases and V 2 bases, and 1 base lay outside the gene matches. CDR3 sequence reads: CASSYGTGSKNIQYF. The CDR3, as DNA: TGTGCCAGCAGTTACGGGACAGGGTCCAAAAACATTCAGTACTTC.

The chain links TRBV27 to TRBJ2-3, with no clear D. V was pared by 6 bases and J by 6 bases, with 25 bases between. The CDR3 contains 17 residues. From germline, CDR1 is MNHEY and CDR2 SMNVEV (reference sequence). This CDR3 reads CASRPFSVSGLRDTQYF. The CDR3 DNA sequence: TGTGCCAGCAGGCCTTTTTCTGTGTCCGGGCTTCGTGATACGCAGTATTTT.

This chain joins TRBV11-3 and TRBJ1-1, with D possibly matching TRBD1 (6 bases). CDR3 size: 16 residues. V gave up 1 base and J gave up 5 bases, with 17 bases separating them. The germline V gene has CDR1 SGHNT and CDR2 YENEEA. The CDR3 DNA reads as TGTGCCAGCAGCTTAGTACGGGCGTCTGACAGGACTGAAGCTTTCTTT. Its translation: CASSLVRASDRTEAFF. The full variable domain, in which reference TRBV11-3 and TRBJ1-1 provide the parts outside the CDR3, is EAGVVQSPRYKIIEKKQPVAFWCNPISGHNTLYWYLQNLGQGPELLIRYENEEAVDDSQLPKDRFSAERLKGVDSTLKIQPAELGDSAVYLCASSLVRASDRTEAFFGQGTRLTVV.

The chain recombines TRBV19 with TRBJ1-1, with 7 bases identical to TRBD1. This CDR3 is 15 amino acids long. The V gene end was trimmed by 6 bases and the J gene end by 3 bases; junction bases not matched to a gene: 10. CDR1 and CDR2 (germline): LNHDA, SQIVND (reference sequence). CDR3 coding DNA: TGTGCCAGTAGGAGGGACAGTTTGATGGACACTGAAGCTTTCTTT. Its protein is CASRRDSLMDTEAFF.

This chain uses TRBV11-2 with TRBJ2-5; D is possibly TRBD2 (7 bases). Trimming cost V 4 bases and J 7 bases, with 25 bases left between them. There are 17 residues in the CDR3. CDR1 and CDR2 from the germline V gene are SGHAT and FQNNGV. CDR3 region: CASSSGSGGLAGGTQYF. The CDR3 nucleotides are TGTGCCAGCAGCTCGGGCTCGGGGGGCCTGGCGGGTGGGACCCAGTACTTC.

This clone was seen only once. This chain's CDR3 is CASSRETGRTGELFF. CDR3 coding DNA: TGTGCCAGCTCCCGGGAGACAGGGCGGACCGGGGAGCTGTTTTTT. This sequence joins TRBV18 and TRBJ2-2, with a tentative D call TRBD1 (7 bases). There are 15 residues in the CDR3. V dropped 6 bases and J dropped 5 bases, with 16 bases sitting between them. Germline loops: CDR1 KGHSH, CDR2 LQKENI. Complete variable domain (other parts from reference TRBV18 and TRBJ2-2): NAGVMQNPRHLVRRRGQEARLRCSPMKGHSHVYWYRQLPEEGLKFMVYLQKENIIDESGMPKERFSAEFPKEGPSILRIQQVVRGDSAAYFCASSRETGRTGELFFGEGSRLTVL.

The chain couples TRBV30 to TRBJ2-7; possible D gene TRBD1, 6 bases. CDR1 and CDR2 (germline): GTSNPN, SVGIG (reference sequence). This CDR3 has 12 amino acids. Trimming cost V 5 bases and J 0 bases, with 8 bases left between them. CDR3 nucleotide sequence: TGTGCCTGGGGCAGGGGCTCCTACGAGCAGTACTTC. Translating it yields CAWGRGSYEQYF.

As DNA, the CDR3 is TGCGCCAGCAGCGCCAAGGTCGGGGGGCGGGAAGATACGCAGTATTTT. This translates into CASSAKVGGREDTQYF. The genes are TRBV5-1 and TRBJ2-3; D possibly corresponds to TRBD2 (7 bases). The germline V gene encodes CDR1 SGHRS and CDR2 YFSETQ. V dropped 4 bases and J dropped 5 bases, with 20 bases sitting between them. CDR3 length equals 16 residues.